What follows are 4 T cell receptor beta chains derived from one specimen sequenced in a study of blood T cell repertoires in COVID-19. Profiling relied on immunoSEQ multiplex PCR, and the TCRdb table lists in-frame clones only, not all of them. The sample includes 95,000 to 150,000 clones, 80% of them seen just once. Source material: peripheral blood. The receptors stem from a man between 60 and 70 years old with active or convalescent COVID-19.

This chain uses TRBV19 with TRBJ2-2; the D gene is possibly TRBD1 (7 bases). The germline V gene encodes CDR1 LNHDA and CDR2 SQIVND (reference sequence). The CDR3 has 14 amino acids. Trimming removed 4 bases at V and 7 bases at J, with 13 bases between. The CDR3: CASSSQGEVGELFF. CDR3 DNA sequence: TGTGCCAGTAGTAGCCAGGGGGAGGTCGGGGAGCTGTTTTTT.

This sequence joins TRBV18 and TRBJ1-3; the D gene is possibly TRBD1 (5 bases). Deletions cut 2 bases from V and 3 bases from J, with 8 bases between. The CDR3 length is 14 residues. The V gene's germline CDR1 is KGHSH and CDR2 LQKENI. As DNA, the CDR3 is TGTGCCAGCTCACCAGCAGGGATTGGAAACACCATATATTTT. Encoded protein: CASSPAGIGNTIYF. Variable domain in full (rest from reference TRBV18 and TRBJ1-3): NAGVMQNPRHLVRRRGQEARLRCSPMKGHSHVYWYRQLPEEGLKFMVYLQKENIIDESGMPKERFSAEFPKEGPSILRIQQVVRGDSAAYFCASSPAGIGNTIYFGEGSWLTVV.

V gene TRBV6-1 combines with J gene TRBJ2-7; D might be TRBD2 (6 bases). Trimming left V 2 bases short and J 5 bases short, with 16 bases between. This CDR3 comprises 15 residues. Germline CDR1 MNHNS, CDR2 SASEGT. The DNA of the CDR3 is TGTGCCAGCAGTGAATCCCCCCGGGGGTCCCACGAGCAGTACTTC. Translated: CASSESPRGSHEQYF.

The chain combines TRBV6-5 with TRBJ2-7; D call uncertain. The CDR3 covers 14 residues. CDR1 and CDR2 from the germline V gene are MNHEY and SVGAGI. V shed 0 bases and J shed 0 bases, with 6 bases lying between them. The CDR3 DNA reads TGTGCCAGCAGTTACTCCTTGAGCTCCTACGAGCAGTACTTC. This codes for CASSYSLSSYEQYF.